One sample yielded the 8 T cell receptor beta chains listed below, sequenced in a study of tissue T cells after allogeneic stem cell transplantation. The repertoire was sequenced with immunoSEQ multiplex PCR; TCRdb's copy has only in-frame clones and lacks some. The sample shows 4,000 to 5,000 clones, 55% to 60% of them seen only once. The time point: mouse harvest day 7 after allogeneic transplant. The graft held 10^6 splenic CD5+ T cells and 10^7 T-cell-depleted bone marrow cells. Sequencing used spleen. Receptors originate from a female BALB/c mouse given C57BL/6 T cells with graft-versus-host disease after an allogeneic hematopoietic cell transplant.

Regarding this clone: Mouse germline and gene names are used. The CDR3 here is CASSQVGGSYAEQFF. The DNA read from the CDR3 is TGTGCCAGCAGCCAAGTGGGTGGGTCCTATGCTGAGCAGTTC. The chain recombines TRBV5 with TRBJ2-1, with D uncertain. Coverage ceases 1 residue before the CDR3 finishes, and the germline J gene fills in the end. This CDR3 has 15 residues. Germline loops: CDR1 LGHNA, CDR2 YNLKQL (reference sequence). The V end was cut by 1 base, the J end by 3 bases, with 10 bases between.

A word on this clone: Germline and genes: mouse. Read coverage stops 1 residue before the CDR3 terminus; the germline J gene supplies the remainder. The sample carries other DNA sequences with the same CDR3. The genes are TRBV4 and TRBJ2-4, with 13 bases aligning to TRBD2. The V gene end was trimmed by 6 bases and the J gene end by 6 bases; junction bases not matched to a gene: 3. The CDR3 is 14 amino acids. Germline values: CDR1 LGHDT, CDR2 YNNKQL (reference sequence). CDR3 in amino acids: CASRDWGGRNTLYF. The part of the CDR3 DNA that was read is TGTGCCAGCAGGGACTGGGGGGGCCGGAACACCTTGTAC.

With regard to this clone: These gene names are mouse names. The CDR3 goes on 1 residue after the read ends, and that part is filled in from the germline J gene. V gene TRBV15 combines with J gene TRBJ2-3; 7 positions agree with TRBD1. The CDR3 covers 13 residues. Germline trimming cut 6 bases from V and 4 bases from J; bases unmatched to any gene: 4. CDR1 and CDR2 from the germline V gene are SGHND and FRSKSL. Partial CDR3 DNA: TGTGCCAGCAGCCTGGGACAGACAGAAACGCTGTAT. Protein product: CASSLGQTETLY. The whole CDR3 protein reads CASSLGQTETLYF.

Details on this clone: The genes and germline here are from mouse. Read data end 1 residue before the CDR3 end; the end is taken from the germline J gene. The chain has TRBV15 and TRBJ2-3, with 10 nucleotides matching TRBD2. CDR1 is SGHND, CDR2 FRSKSL, per germline. The CDR3 is 14 residues long. With 5 bases clipped from V and 6 bases from J, the junction kept 5 bases outside the gene matches. The CDR3 loop reads CASSPLGGHETLYF. CDR3 DNA (partial): TGTGCCAGCAGTCCCCTGGGGGGGCACGAAACGCTGTAT.

About this clone: Gene names and germline refer to mouse. The CDR3 end falls 1 residue outside the read, so it is completed with the germline J gene. The genes are TRBV5 and TRBJ1-3; TRBD1 might be the D (5 bases). Germline values: CDR1 LGHNA, CDR2 YNLKQL (reference sequence). CDR3 length equals 15 residues. The V and J ends lost 0 bases and 4 bases respectively, with 10 bases between them. This chain's CDR3 is CASSQDRGSGNTLYF. The part of the CDR3 DNA that was read is TGTGCCAGCAGCCAAGATCGGGGGAGCGGAAATACGCTCTAT.

Notes on this clone: The gene names given are mouse names. The read ends 1 residue before the CDR3 terminus; that terminus is restored from the germline J gene. This sequence joins TRBV26 and TRBJ2-5; TRBD1 aligns across 8 bases. The CDR3 contains 13 residues. J was trimmed by 5 bases and V by 4 bases; bases with no gene match: 2. Germline V gene sequence: CDR1 KGHPV, CDR2 FQNQEV (reference sequence). The chain's CDR3 is CASSRRGRDTQYF. The CDR3 DNA, read in part, is TGTGCCAGCAGTCGCAGGGGGCGAGACACCCAGTAC.

Comments on this clone: The gene names given are mouse names. Sequencing ends 1 residue short of the CDR3 end; the germline J gene provides the rest. The chain joins TRBV5 to TRBJ2-3; 7 bases map to TRBD2. Germline assignment: CDR1 LGHNA and CDR2 YNLKQL (reference sequence). The J segment lost 4 bases and the V segment lost 3 bases, leaving 1 base of the junction unmatched. There are 13 residues in the CDR3. The covered CDR3 bases are TGTGCCAGCAGCCAGGACTGGCCAGAAACGCTGTAT. This gives the protein CASSQDWPETLY. The CDR3, in full, reads CASSQDWPETLYF.

Turning to this clone: Gene names are mouse gene names. The read ends 1 residue shy of where the CDR3 ends; the end is completed using the germline J gene. The V gene is TRBV13-2, the J gene TRBJ1-6; tentative D call: TRBD1 (5 bases). TRBJ1-6 is an ORF; its function is uncertain. The length of the CDR3 is 15 residues. From germline, CDR1 is NNHNN and CDR2 SYGAGS (reference sequence). Between the trimmed V and J ends, which lost 2 bases and 1 base, there was a span of 7 bases. The CDR3 is CASGEAGSYNSPLYF. The CDR3 DNA, read in part, is TGTGCCAGCGGTGAGGCAGGGTCCTATAATTCGCCCCTCTAC.